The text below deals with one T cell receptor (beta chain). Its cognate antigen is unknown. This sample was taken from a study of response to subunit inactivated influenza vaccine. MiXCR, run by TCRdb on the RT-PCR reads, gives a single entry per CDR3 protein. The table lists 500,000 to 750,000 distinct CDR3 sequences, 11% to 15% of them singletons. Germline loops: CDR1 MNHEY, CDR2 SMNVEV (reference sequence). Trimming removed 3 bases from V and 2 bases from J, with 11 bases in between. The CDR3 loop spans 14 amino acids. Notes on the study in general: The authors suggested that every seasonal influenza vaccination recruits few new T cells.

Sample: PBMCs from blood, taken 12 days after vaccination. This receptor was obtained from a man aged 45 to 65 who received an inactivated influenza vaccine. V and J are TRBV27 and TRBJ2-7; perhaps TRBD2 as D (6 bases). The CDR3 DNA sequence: TGTGCCAGCAGTTTCGCGCGGGGAACCTACGAGCAGTACTTC. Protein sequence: CASSFARGTYEQYF.